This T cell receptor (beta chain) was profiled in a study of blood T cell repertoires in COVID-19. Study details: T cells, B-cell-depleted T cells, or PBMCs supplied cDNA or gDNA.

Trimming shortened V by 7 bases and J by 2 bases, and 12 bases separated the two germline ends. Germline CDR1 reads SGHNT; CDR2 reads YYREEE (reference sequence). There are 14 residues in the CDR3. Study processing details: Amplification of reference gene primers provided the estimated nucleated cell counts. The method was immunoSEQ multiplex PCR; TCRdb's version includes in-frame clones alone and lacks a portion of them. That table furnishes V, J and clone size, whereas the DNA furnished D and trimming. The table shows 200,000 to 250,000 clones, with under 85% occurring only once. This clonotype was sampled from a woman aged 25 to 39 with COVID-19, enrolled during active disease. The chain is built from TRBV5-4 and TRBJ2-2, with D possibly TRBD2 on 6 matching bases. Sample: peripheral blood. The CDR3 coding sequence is TGTGCCAGCCAGACTAGAGGTAACACCGGGGAGCTGTTTTTT. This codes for CASQTRGNTGELFF.